The present entry profiles one TCR beta chain with its context. Study processing details: Reference gene primers were amplified, and this amplification served to estimate nucleated cell counts. The assay was immunoSEQ multiplex PCR, and TCRdb's table has in-frame clones only and misses some. V and J calls and clone size are copied from that table; D and trimming were computed from the DNA. The sample carries a few hundred thousand clones, roughly 89% recorded once. The sample comes from a study of blood T cell repertoires in COVID-19. Those enrolled, adults aged roughly 18 to 89 years, came from about 24 US areas. Germline CDR1 is MDHEN and CDR2 is SYDVKM. This CDR3 comprises 15 residues. V gave up 2 bases and J gave up 6 bases, with 14 bases separating them.

This chain connects TRBV28 to TRBJ1-5; a possible D gene is TRBD1 (6 bases). The TCR originated in a man between 18 and 35 years old with acute COVID-19. The specimen was PBMCs or T cells enriched from blood (not recorded which). This CDR3 reads CASSLPGQFRQPQHF. CDR3 nucleotides: TGTGCCAGCAGTTTACCTGGACAGTTCCGTCAGCCCCAGCATTTT.